In this sample, the clone carrying this TCR beta chain turned up a few times. Sequence at one end of the junction differs from germline and may be a read error. The data originate from a study of spatial heterogeneity in lung cancer. About the study: Samples were donated by 72 untreated early-stage non-small cell lung cancer patients. Median follow-up for sequenced PBMC samples was about 2 years after resection, when such samples existed.

This CDR3 has 15 residues. CDR1 and CDR2 (germline): MNHEY, SVGEGT. Described time point: blood at routine non-recurrence follow-up after resection. Whole RNA, isolated from tumor, nontumor lung or frozen PBMC, was sequenced without prior sorting. On each TCR cDNA molecule, a unique molecular identifier was present. A single record per CDR3 protein comes from TCRdb applying MiXCR to the 5' RACE reads. The data contain under 150,000 distinct CDR3 sequences, over 9% of them seen just once; the ten biggest clones take up around 17%. This TCR was recovered from a male donor with early-stage non-small cell lung cancer. This sample comprised PBMCs, obtained at follow-up. J is TRBJ1-2 and V is TRBV6-2 or TRBV6-3, with a possible D match to TRBD1 (5 bases). The CDR3 DNA reads as TGTGCCTGCAGCTCCGGGACCGCGAATAACTATGGCTACACCTTC. Amino acid sequence: CACSSGTANNYGYTF.